This T cell receptor (beta chain) was captured in a study of cytomegalovirus exposure and HLA in healthy donors. Study-level points and caveats: With high specificity and sensitivity, the classifier reportedly diagnosed cytomegalovirus status. Whilst most TCR sequences proved rare, a subset of public TCRs occurred across many donors.

Sequencing was performed with immunoSEQ multiplex PCR; in TCRdb, only in-frame clones are kept and a portion is missing. Of approximately 54,000 clones detected, approximately 89% appear once; the ten largest clones hold 8.4%. The CDR3 runs 15 residues. Germline V gene data show CDR1 as GTSNPN and CDR2 as SVGIG (reference sequence). V was pared by 3 bases and J by 2 bases, with 14 bases between. Points on this clone: Its antigen is unidentified.

This TCR was recovered from a woman under 30 in good health and CMV-seropositive. The J gene is TRBJ1-5, the V gene TRBV30, with a tentative D call TRBD1 (5 bases). The sequenced material came from PBMCs. This chain's CDR3 is CAWRGQLEGNQPQHF. The CDR3 DNA follows: TGTGCCTGGAGGGGGCAGCTAGAGGGCAATCAGCCCCAGCATTTT.